Listed below are T cell receptor beta chains from one sample, sequenced in a study of blood T cells in healthy people across ages. TCRdb reanalysed the 5' RACE reads using MiXCR and keeps one entry per CDR3 protein. The sample carries just over 1 million distinct CDR3 sequences, 45% recorded once. The sequenced sample consisted of blood. Receptor source: a woman between 55 and 75 years old in good health. CDR3s include the opening cysteine and the closing phenylalanine or tryptophan. Each record gives: D gene, J gene, clone size, V gene, CDR3 DNA, CDR3 protein. A D gene is named only where the DNA matches it firmly. Clone size appears in some rows only: once, few, many, or a class for an expanded clone.

d_call: NA; j_call: TRBJ1-2; clone_size: NA; v_call: TRBV20-1; cdr3_nt: TGCAGTGCTGGGGGTTCGGACGGATCCTATGGCTACACCTTC; cdr3_aa: CSAGGSDGSYGYTF
d_call: NA; j_call: TRBJ2-3; clone_size: few; v_call: TRBV12-3/TRBV12-4; cdr3_nt: TGTGCCAGCAGTTTCCCACCTGGGGGGCGCCGCACAGATACGCAGTATTTT; cdr3_aa: CASSFPPGGRRTDTQYF
d_call: TRBD2; j_call: TRBJ2-7; clone_size: NA; v_call: TRBV6-1; cdr3_nt: TGTGCCAGCAGTAGAGCGGGAGCCCCTACCCAGTACTTC; cdr3_aa: CASSRAGAPTQYF
d_call: NA; j_call: TRBJ2-7; clone_size: NA; v_call: TRBV13; cdr3_nt: TGTGCCAGCAGCCCCGGGGGCAGCAACTACGAGCAGTACTTC; cdr3_aa: CASSPGGSNYEQYF
d_call: TRBD2; j_call: TRBJ2-1; clone_size: once; v_call: TRBV12-3/TRBV12-4; cdr3_nt: TGTGCCAGCAGTTCCCTAGCGGGGGATTTAGTAAGCAATGAGCAGTTCTTC; cdr3_aa: CASSSLAGDLVSNEQFF
d_call: NA; j_call: TRBJ2-7; clone_size: few; v_call: TRBV6-1; cdr3_nt: TGTGCCAGCAGTGAAGCGGAGCCACCTGATTCCTACGAGCAGTACTTC; cdr3_aa: CASSEAEPPDSYEQYF
d_call: TRBD2; j_call: TRBJ2-1; clone_size: few; v_call: TRBV29-1; cdr3_nt: TGCAGCGGGTCGTTGGCGGGAGACGAGCAGTTCTTC; cdr3_aa: CSGSLAGDEQFF
d_call: NA; j_call: TRBJ2-7; clone_size: NA; v_call: TRBV7-2; cdr3_nt: TGTGCCAGCAGCGCCCCCCGGACGAGGACTGGCGGTGCCAGCTCCTACGAGCAGTACTTC; cdr3_aa: CASSAPRTRTGGASSYEQYF
d_call: NA; j_call: TRBJ2-7; clone_size: few; v_call: TRBV3-1; cdr3_nt: TGTGCCAGCAGCCTCCCAACCGGGACGGATACTGGGGAGCAGTACTTC; cdr3_aa: CASSLPTGTDTGEQYF
d_call: NA; j_call: TRBJ2-7; clone_size: many; v_call: TRBV20-1; cdr3_nt: TGCAGTGTTGTAACCCGGGACTCCTCCTACGAGCAGTACTTC; cdr3_aa: CSVVTRDSSYEQYF
d_call: TRBD1; j_call: TRBJ2-7; clone_size: NA; v_call: TRBV10-3; cdr3_nt: TGTGCCATCAGTGAGACAGGGACAGCCTACGAGCAGTACTTC; cdr3_aa: CAISETGTAYEQYF
d_call: TRBD2; j_call: TRBJ2-1; clone_size: NA; v_call: TRBV4-1; cdr3_nt: TGCGCCAGCAGTGGGGCTAGCGGGAGCCATTACAATGAGCAGTTCTTC; cdr3_aa: CASSGASGSHYNEQFF
d_call: NA; j_call: TRBJ2-7; clone_size: many; v_call: TRBV20-1; cdr3_nt: TGCAGTGCTAGAGAGAGCTCCTACGAGCAGTACTTC; cdr3_aa: CSARESSYEQYF
d_call: NA; j_call: TRBJ1-2; clone_size: few; v_call: TRBV10-3; cdr3_nt: TGTGCCATCAGTGAGGGGGTTCGCTATGGCTACACCTTC; cdr3_aa: CAISEGVRYGYTF
d_call: NA; j_call: TRBJ1-1; clone_size: once; v_call: TRBV9; cdr3_nt: TGTGCCAGCAGCGTAGTGAGGTTGGCTAACACTGAAGCTTTCTTT; cdr3_aa: CASSVVRLANTEAFF
d_call: NA; j_call: TRBJ2-6; clone_size: few; v_call: TRBV6-5; cdr3_nt: TGTGCCAGCAGTTACTCCACCTCTGGGGCCAACGTCCTGACTTTC; cdr3_aa: CASSYSTSGANVLTF
d_call: NA; j_call: TRBJ1-5; clone_size: NA; v_call: TRBV2; cdr3_nt: TGTGCCAGCAGTGAAGCGGGAGGGAGAGGGAATCAGCCCCAGCATTTT; cdr3_aa: CASSEAGGRGNQPQHF
d_call: NA; j_call: TRBJ2-7; clone_size: many; v_call: TRBV7-6; cdr3_nt: TGTGCCAGCAGCTTGGATTCCGGGGGCGGTGGGCAGTACTTC; cdr3_aa: CASSLDSGGGGQYF
d_call: TRBD2; j_call: TRBJ2-1; clone_size: NA; v_call: TRBV6-5; cdr3_nt: TGTGCCAGCAGTTACGTAAGACAAGGGACTAGGAGCTCCTACGAGCAGTTCTTC; cdr3_aa: CASSYVRQGTRSSYEQFF
d_call: TRBD1; j_call: TRBJ1-2; clone_size: few; v_call: TRBV12-3/TRBV12-4; cdr3_nt: TGTGCCAGCAGTTTAGCGCAGGGGACAGTTTATGGCTACACCTTC; cdr3_aa: CASSLAQGTVYGYTF
d_call: NA; j_call: TRBJ2-5; clone_size: NA; v_call: TRBV12-3/TRBV12-4; cdr3_nt: TGTGCGACAGCTGCGGGCAACCAAGAGACCCAGTACTTC; cdr3_aa: CATAAGNQETQYF
d_call: TRBD1; j_call: TRBJ1-5; clone_size: few; v_call: TRBV27; cdr3_nt: TGTGCCAGCACCCTCGCCGACAGGGGGTTTTGGGGTCAGCCCCAGCATTTT; cdr3_aa: CASTLADRGFWGQPQHF
d_call: TRBD1; j_call: TRBJ2-7; clone_size: NA; v_call: TRBV5-1; cdr3_nt: TGCGCCAGCAGCTCCCGACAGGGGGACGAGCAGTACTTC; cdr3_aa: CASSSRQGDEQYF
d_call: NA; j_call: TRBJ2-7; clone_size: NA; v_call: TRBV4-1; cdr3_nt: TGCGCCAGCAGCCAACTCCCAGACTATTACGAGCAGTACTTC; cdr3_aa: CASSQLPDYYEQYF
d_call: TRBD1; j_call: TRBJ1-5; clone_size: NA; v_call: TRBV28; cdr3_nt: TGTGCCAGCATCGGACAGGGTCCCAATCAGCCCCAGCATTTT; cdr3_aa: CASIGQGPNQPQHF
d_call: NA; j_call: TRBJ2-7; clone_size: NA; v_call: TRBV18; cdr3_nt: TGTGCCAGCTCACCGGTCGAAGGGGACGAGCAGTACTTC; cdr3_aa: CASSPVEGDEQYF
d_call: TRBD1; j_call: TRBJ1-6; clone_size: few; v_call: TRBV12-3/TRBV12-4; cdr3_nt: TGTGCCAGCAGTGCCCAGACCGGGACAGGCTATAATTCACCCCTCCACTTT; cdr3_aa: CASSAQTGTGYNSPLHF
d_call: NA; j_call: TRBJ2-7; clone_size: NA; v_call: TRBV20-1; cdr3_nt: TGCAGTGCTCCCCTTGGGGCGGCAGTCGGCTACGGGCAGTACTTC; cdr3_aa: CSAPLGAAVGYGQYF
d_call: TRBD1; j_call: TRBJ2-7; clone_size: NA; v_call: TRBV20-1; cdr3_nt: TGCAGTGCTCCCGGGACAGCGTCCTACAATGAGCAGTACTTC; cdr3_aa: CSAPGTASYNEQYF
d_call: NA; j_call: TRBJ2-5; clone_size: NA; v_call: TRBV7-7; cdr3_nt: TGTGCCAGCAGCATCCTCTTGGAGACCCAGTACTTC; cdr3_aa: CASSILLETQYF
d_call: TRBD2; j_call: TRBJ2-3; clone_size: NA; v_call: TRBV20-1; cdr3_nt: TGCAGTGCCAGGACTAGCGGGAGGGCCAGGGATACGCAGTATTTT; cdr3_aa: CSARTSGRARDTQYF
d_call: NA; j_call: TRBJ2-3; clone_size: NA; v_call: TRBV2; cdr3_nt: TGTGCCAGCAAAGGTCGCGGGAGCACAGATACGCAGTATTTT; cdr3_aa: CASKGRGSTDTQYF
d_call: TRBD2; j_call: TRBJ2-1; clone_size: once; v_call: TRBV5-1; cdr3_nt: TGCGCCAGCAGCTTGTCTCGCGGGAGAACTGTAGGGTACAATGAGCAGTTCTTC; cdr3_aa: CASSLSRGRTVGYNEQFF
d_call: NA; j_call: TRBJ2-3; clone_size: NA; v_call: TRBV7-6; cdr3_nt: TGTGCCAGCAGCTCGCCTAGGGGGGTAGTAAGCACAGATACGCAGTATTTT; cdr3_aa: CASSSPRGVVSTDTQYF
d_call: NA; j_call: TRBJ2-7; clone_size: NA; v_call: TRBV11-1; cdr3_nt: TGTGCCAGCAGCCATGAGGGTTACGAGCAGTACTTC; cdr3_aa: CASSHEGYEQYF
d_call: TRBD1; j_call: TRBJ1-6; clone_size: NA; v_call: TRBV27; cdr3_nt: TGTGCCAGCAGTTTAGATGCAGGGGGCTTCTATAATTCACCCCTCCACTTT; cdr3_aa: CASSLDAGGFYNSPLHF
d_call: NA; j_call: TRBJ2-1; clone_size: once; v_call: TRBV5-1; cdr3_nt: TGCGCCAGCAGCTTGGAAAGCTTAGACAATGAGCAGTTCTTC; cdr3_aa: CASSLESLDNEQFF
d_call: NA; j_call: TRBJ2-4; clone_size: few; v_call: TRBV3-1; cdr3_nt: TGTGCCAGCAGCCAATGGGCTAGCGAGGAAAACATTCAGTACTTC; cdr3_aa: CASSQWASEENIQYF
d_call: NA; j_call: TRBJ1-1; clone_size: NA; v_call: TRBV12-3/TRBV12-4; cdr3_nt: TGTGCCAGCAGTTTTGTCACAGAGAACACTGAAGCTTTCTTT; cdr3_aa: CASSFVTENTEAFF
d_call: TRBD2; j_call: TRBJ2-1; clone_size: NA; v_call: TRBV2; cdr3_nt: TGTGCCAGCAGTGGGGGTAGCGGGAGGGCCCTGAATGAGCAGTTCTTC; cdr3_aa: CASSGGSGRALNEQFF